This T cell receptor (beta chain) emerged from a study of spatial heterogeneity in lung cancer. Indicated time point: blood at routine non-recurrence follow-up after resection. From tumor, nontumor lung or frozen PBMC, whole RNA was taken unsorted for sequencing. Unmatched junction bases numbered 7, after V lost 4 bases and J lost 5 bases. The CDR3 totals 15 residues. In germline, CDR1 is KGHDR, CDR2 SFDVKD. TCRdb used MiXCR to reprocess the 5' RACE reads, holding one entry per CDR3 protein. The sample lists fewer than 60,000 distinct CDR3 sequences, 7.4% occurring once. V is TRBV24-1 and J is TRBJ2-1, with 7 bases that match TRBD1. The sample here was PBMCs, taken at follow-up. This sequence originates from a female donor with early-stage non-small cell lung cancer. The CDR3 is CATSDAGTVHNEQFF. Here the CDR3 DNA reads TGTGCCACCAGTGACGCCGGGACAGTCCACAATGAGCAGTTCTTC.